Shown below are 4 T cell receptor beta chains from a single sample sequenced in a study of CD8+ T cells in alopecia areata. Sequencing relied on a cDNA template that was reverse transcribed from extracted RNA. Profiling relied on immunoSEQ multiplex PCR, and the TCRdb table lists in-frame clones only, not all of them. This sample has approximately 140,000 clones, with about 87% found just once. The sequencing used CD8+ T cells sorted from blood, collected at week 0. These receptors were obtained from a human donor with alopecia areata.

CDR3 sequence: CASCPGIENTGELFF. The CDR3 bases are TGTGCCAGCTGCCCGGGTATAGAAAACACCGGGGAGCTGTTTTTT. The V and J genes are TRBV6-1 and TRBJ2-2, with D hard to call. The CDR3 spans 15 residues. Germline assignment: CDR1 MNHNS and CDR2 SASEGT. Trimming took 8 bases from V and 2 from J, leaving 15 bases between them.

The rearrangement links TRBV5-1 to TRBJ2-1; D is undetermined. Trimming took off 0 bases at V and 8 bases at J, with 6 bases between the two ends. CDR1 and CDR2 from the germline V gene are SGHRS and YFSETQ. The CDR3 runs 12 residues. The CDR3 coding sequence is TGCGCCAGCAGCTTGGGGAGCGATGAGCAGTTCTTC. Encoded protein: CASSLGSDEQFF.

The rearrangement uses TRBV9 and TRBJ2-7; D could derive from TRBD1 or TRBD2 (5 bases each). The germline V gene has CDR1 SGDLS and CDR2 YYNGEE. This CDR3 is 16 amino acids long. Trimming left V 3 bases short and J 2 bases short, with 18 bases between. The CDR3 DNA sequence: TGTGCCAGCAGCGATCGGGACGGAACGATCGCCTACGAGCAGTACTTC. Translation: CASSDRDGTIAYEQYF.

The V call is TRBV7-9, the J call TRBJ2-5, with TRBD1 identical over 8 bases. Losses at the gene ends were 4 bases for V and 5 bases for J; bases not matched to a gene: 3. Germline V gives CDR1 SEHNR, CDR2 FQNEAQ (reference sequence). The length of the CDR3 is 13 residues. Here the CDR3 DNA reads TGTGCCAGCAGCTGGGGACAGGCGGAGACCCAGTACTTC. This sequence encodes CASSWGQAETQYF.